The 25 T cell receptor beta chains in this list originate from one sample, sequenced in a study of control samples from healthy donors and cancer patients. Produced via immunoSEQ multiplex PCR; TCRdb's table is partial and in-frame only. The table lists roughly 370,000 clones, 75% to 95% of them singletons. The sequencing input was PBMCs. The origin of the receptors is a man aged 35 to 55 with head and neck cancer.

The chain couples TRBV7-2 to TRBJ2-2; D may be TRBD1 or TRBD2 (6 bases each). The V gene's germline CDR1 is SGHTA and CDR2 FQGNSA. The germline V and J ends were trimmed by 1 base and 4 bases, with 10 bases remaining between them. The CDR3 is 15 amino acids. This chain's CDR3 is CASSLVQGLTGELFF. DNA for the CDR3: TGTGCCAGCAGCTTAGTACAGGGACTCACCGGGGAGCTGTTTTTT.

V usage is TRBV9 and J usage is TRBJ2-1, with D possibly being TRBD2 (6 bases). Looked up from germline, CDR1 is SGDLS and CDR2 is YYNGEE. Between the trimmed V and J ends, which lost 4 bases and 0 bases, there was a span of 14 bases. This CDR3 contains 16 residues. The chain's CDR3 is CASSLDGGSSYNEQFF. DNA for the CDR3: TGTGCCAGCAGCCTTGACGGGGGAAGCTCCTACAATGAGCAGTTCTTC. Supplemented by reference TRBV9 and TRBJ2-1, the full variable domain reads DSGVTQTPKHLITATGQRVTLRCSPRSGDLSVYWYQQSLDQGLQFLIQYYNGEERAKGNILERFSAQQFPDLHSELNLSSLELGDSALYFCASSLDGGSSYNEQFFGPGTRLTVL.

The CDR3 protein is CASTLGGNTGELFF. The CDR3 coding sequence is TGTGCCAGCACCCTAGGGGGTAACACCGGGGAGCTGTTTTTT. The V call is TRBV28, the J call TRBJ2-2; possible D gene TRBD1, 6 bases. Germline CDR1 is MDHEN and CDR2 is SYDVKM. The ends were cut back, 7 bases at V and 2 bases at J, with 11 bases in the middle. CDR3 length: 14 residues.

This sequence joins TRBV19 and TRBJ1-4; D is unclear. The CDR3 is 16 amino acids. The germline V gene has CDR1 LNHDA and CDR2 SQIVND (reference sequence). The V gene lost 6 bases and the J gene lost 0 bases, with 14 bases spanning the gap. The CDR3 DNA reads TGTGCCAGTAGAAGCCAGGCAGCCTCAACTAATGAAAAACTGTTTTTT. Amino acids: CASRSQAASTNEKLFF.

This chain links TRBV28 with TRBJ1-2, with TRBD1 matching over 8 bases. The CDR3 is 12 residues long. Germline CDR1 reads MDHEN; CDR2 reads SYDVKM. With V trimmed by 8 bases and J by 7 bases, 6 bases remained unmatched. The CDR3 nucleotides read TGTGCCAGCCTGACAGGGGCCGGTGGCTACACCTTC. Protein product: CASLTGAGGYTF.

This chain joins TRBV7-2 and TRBJ1-5, with D unresolved. Germline lookup yields CDR1 SGHTA and CDR2 FQGNSA. V lost 1 base to trimming and J lost 0 bases, with 13 bases between them. The CDR3 is 17 residues long. The CDR3 loop reads CASSLVPTPISNQPQHF. CDR3 in DNA: TGTGCCAGCAGCTTAGTCCCTACTCCCATTAGCAATCAGCCCCAGCATTTT.

The CDR3 DNA sequence: TGCGCCAGCAGTGAGGGAGCCCCTCGGAGTACTGAAGCTTTCTTT. This gives the protein CASSEGAPRSTEAFF. This rearrangement joins TRBV10-1 to TRBJ1-1; no definite D call. V was pared by 2 bases and J by 5 bases, with 15 bases between. The CDR3 length is 15 residues. Germline CDR1 WNHNN, CDR2 SYGVQD (reference sequence).

The chain couples TRBV28 to TRBJ2-5; D remains ambiguous. The V end was cut by 6 bases, the J end by 0 bases, with 11 bases between. This CDR3 comprises 14 residues. The germline V gene encodes CDR1 MDHEN and CDR2 SYDVKM. CDR3 in DNA: TGTGCCAGCAGCTTGGGAACCAACCAAGAGACCCAGTACTTC. This encodes CASSLGTNQETQYF.

The CDR3 loop reads CSVAPRDRGQETQYF. The CDR3 DNA reads as TGCAGCGTTGCGCCCCGGGACAGGGGGCAAGAGACCCAGTACTTC. V usage is TRBV29-1 and J usage is TRBJ2-5; 11 bases agree with TRBD1. The J segment lost 2 bases and the V segment lost 4 bases, leaving 6 bases of the junction unmatched. The V gene's germline CDR1 is SQVTM and CDR2 ANQGSEA. The CDR3 has 15 residues.

The chain couples TRBV7-9 to TRBJ2-3; no firm D call. V lost 3 bases, J lost 6 bases, and 22 bases lay in between. The CDR3 extends over 17 amino acids. The germline gives CDR1 SEHNR, CDR2 FQNEAQ (reference sequence). The DNA of the CDR3 is TGTGCCAGCAGCTTCGGAACCCCTGGGTGGCTTGGTGATACGCAGTATTTT. Translation: CASSFGTPGWLGDTQYF. Variable domain in full (rest from reference TRBV7-9 and TRBJ2-3): DTGVSQNPRHKITKRGQNVTFRCDPISEHNRLYWYRQTLGQGPEFLTYFQNEAQLEKSRLLSDRFSAERPKGSFSTLEIQRTEQGDSAMYLCASSFGTPGWLGDTQYFGPGTRLTVL.

V is TRBV30 and J is TRBJ1-2; no clear D. Trimming shortened V by 5 bases and J by 4 bases, and 11 bases separated the two germline ends. CDR1 and CDR2 (germline): GTSNPN, SVGIG (reference sequence). The CDR3 has 12 residues. This chain's CDR3 is CAWGTESYGYTF. CDR3 DNA: TGTGCCTGGGGAACGGAGAGCTATGGCTACACCTTC.

CDR3 nucleotide sequence: TGTGCCAGCAGACTAGTTCAAGAGACCCAGTACTTC. It is translated as CASRLVQETQYF. V gene TRBV2 combines with J gene TRBJ2-5, with D perhaps matching TRBD2 (5 bases). The CDR3 covers 12 residues. The V end was cut by 6 bases, the J end by 2 bases, with 7 bases between. Per the germline V gene, CDR1 is SNHLY and CDR2 is FYNNEI. The entire variable domain, with the rest obtained from reference TRBV2 and TRBJ2-5, is as follows: EPEVTQTPSHQVTQMGQEVILRCVPISNHLYFYWYRQILGQKVEFLVSFYNNEISEKSEIFDDQFSVERPDGSNFTLKIRSTKLEDSAMYFCASRLVQETQYFGPGTRLLVL.

V usage is TRBV30 and J usage is TRBJ2-5; D assignment may be TRBD1 or TRBD2 (5 bases each). The CDR3 totals 16 residues. V lost 0 bases and J 4 bases, leaving 18 bases between the germline ends. Germline CDR1 GTSNPN, CDR2 SVGIG (reference sequence). The CDR3, as DNA: TGTGCCTGGAGTGTATCCGGGGCAGGGTCGGGAGAGACCCAGTACTTC. Encoded protein: CAWSVSGAGSGETQYF.

The V gene is TRBV24-1, the J gene TRBJ1-5; 12 bases fit TRBD1. J lost 5 bases, V lost 5 bases, and 6 bases had no gene match. The CDR3 extends over 16 amino acids. The germline CDR1 and CDR2 sequences are KGHDR and SFDVKD. The CDR3 nucleotides read TGTGCCACCAGTGCCGGGACAGGGGGCAATTATCAGCCCCAGCATTTT. Amino acid sequence: CATSAGTGGNYQPQHF.

The gene calls are TRBV10-3 and TRBJ2-5; 7 bases map to TRBD1. V shed 6 bases and J 3 bases; nucleotides not matched to a gene: 10. The CDR3 is made up of 15 amino acids. Germline lookup yields CDR1 ENHRY and CDR2 SYGVKD. CDR3 region: CAISQLFDREETQYF. CDR3 DNA sequence: TGTGCCATCAGCCAGCTTTTTGACAGGGAAGAGACCCAGTACTTC.

This rearrangement joins TRBV3-1 (or the pseudogene TRBV3-2) to TRBJ2-1; perhaps TRBD2 as D (5 bases). Trimming pared 0 bases from V and 0 bases from J, leaving 9 bases between. CDR1 and CDR2 from the germline V gene are LGHDT and YNNKEL (reference sequence). The CDR3 totals 16 residues. CDR3 nucleotide sequence: TGTGCCAGCAGCCAAGATCACGGGGTCTCCTACAATGAGCAGTTCTTC. Amino acids: CASSQDHGVSYNEQFF.

The V gene is TRBV9, the J gene TRBJ2-1; a weak D match, TRBD1 (5 bases). Trimming pared 3 bases from V and 0 bases from J, leaving 10 bases between. The CDR3 totals 15 residues. CDR1 is SGDLS and CDR2 is YYNGEE in the germline V gene. The CDR3 loop reads CASSAPQGSYNEQFF. Here the CDR3 DNA reads TGTGCCAGCAGCGCCCCCCAGGGCTCCTACAATGAGCAGTTCTTC.

V gene TRBV5-1 combines with J gene TRBJ2-1; the D is unclear. V was trimmed by 2 bases and J by 7 bases, leaving 13 bases between them. Germline V gene sequence: CDR1 SGHRS, CDR2 YFSETQ. The CDR3 runs 14 residues. The CDR3 nucleotides are TGCGCCAGCAGCTTTTGGACGCAGACTAATGAGCAGTTCTTC. It codes for CASSFWTQTNEQFF.

The chain combines TRBV10-2 with TRBJ2-7; TRBD2 is a possible D gene (6 bases). The CDR3 is made up of 14 amino acids. Germline-derived CDR1 and CDR2 are WSHSY and SAAADI. V lost 2 bases and J 9 bases, leaving 17 bases between the germline ends. In DNA, the CDR3 is TGCGCCAGCAGTGAGAGGGCGGGGACCTCGCCGCAGTACTTC. Encoded protein: CASSERAGTSPQYF.

The CDR3 DNA reads as TGCGCCAGCAGCTTGGTGGAAGGAGACGGAAGATACGAGCAGTACTTC. Its translation is CASSLVEGDGRYEQYF. This sequence joins TRBV5-1 and TRBJ2-7; D not resolved. The CDR3 contains 16 residues. The V end lost 0 bases, the J end lost 4 bases, and 17 bases lay between the germline ends. Germline CDR1 and CDR2: SGHRS and YFSETQ. Variable domain in full (rest from reference TRBV5-1 and TRBJ2-7): KAGVTQTPRYLIKTRGQQVTLSCSPISGHRSVSWYQQTPGQGLQFLFEYFSETQRNKGNFPGRFSGRQFSNSRSEMNVSTLELGDSALYLCASSLVEGDGRYEQYFGPGTRLTVT.

This chain's CDR3 is CASTGTSGSSYNEQFF. As DNA, the CDR3 is TGTGCCAGCACCGGGACTAGCGGGAGCTCCTACAATGAGCAGTTCTTC. The J gene is TRBJ2-1, the V gene TRBV5-6; 14 nucleotides match TRBD2. CDR3 length equals 16 residues. V lost 6 bases, J lost 0 bases, and 2 bases stayed unmatched. Per germline, CDR1 SGHDT and CDR2 YYEEEE.

The chain recombines TRBV12-3 or TRBV12-4 with TRBJ2-7; TRBD1 might be the D (6 bases). The CDR3 has 13 amino acids. V was cut by 8 bases and J by 2 bases, with 13 bases left in between. CDR3 sequence: CASRQRQAYEQYF. In DNA form, the CDR3 reads TGTGCCAGCCGGCAACGACAGGCCTACGAGCAGTACTTC.

This sequence joins TRBV7-9 and TRBJ2-3; possibly TRBD1 or TRBD2 for D (7 bases each). In germline, CDR1 is SEHNR, CDR2 FQNEAQ (reference sequence). The CDR3 extends over 14 amino acids. V was trimmed by 5 bases and J by 6 bases, leaving 15 bases between them. DNA for the CDR3: TGTGCCAGCAGCGCAGGGGGGCGGGGGGATACGCAGTATTTT. This sequence encodes CASSAGGRGDTQYF. The whole variable domain, filled in from reference TRBV7-9 and TRBJ2-3, reads DTGVSQNPRHKITKRGQNVTFRCDPISEHNRLYWYRQTLGQGPEFLTYFQNEAQLEKSRLLSDRFSAERPKGSFSTLEIQRTEQGDSAMYLCASSAGGRGDTQYFGPGTRLTVL.

The CDR3 DNA reads as TGTGCCTGGACCAGCGGAGACAATGAGCAGTTCTTC. It codes for CAWTSGDNEQFF. The chain couples TRBV30 to TRBJ2-1; D might be TRBD2 (5 bases). Trimming removed 4 bases at V and 5 bases at J, with 9 bases between. Germline lookup yields CDR1 GTSNPN and CDR2 SVGIG (reference sequence). The CDR3 has 12 residues.

This chain links TRBV11-3 with TRBJ1-1; D is unresolved. Germline CDR1 and CDR2: SGHNT and YENEEA. This CDR3 contains 13 residues. V was shortened by 4 bases and J by 4 bases, with 10 bases between the two germline ends. Written as DNA, the CDR3 is TGTGCCAGCAGCTCAAGTTTCGGCACTGAAGCTTTCTTT. This encodes CASSSSFGTEAFF.